This TCR beta chain was documented in a study of OX40 agonist ivuxolimab in advanced cancers. Turning to the study itself: Ivuxolimab is an agonistic anti-OX40 (CD134) antibody, and patients were treated with it. Partial response was recorded in three patients: one hepatocellular carcinoma and two cutaneous melanoma cases.

Remarks on this clone: The antigen is undetermined.

Study outcomes and limitations: It was also the case that some nonresponders had low normalized T-cell clonal expansion.

Measured with immunoSEQ multiplex PCR; TCRdb has only the in-frame clones, and not every one. The table includes about 93,000 clones, 94% detected once. This CDR3 has 15 amino acids. Germline values: CDR1 MNHNS, CDR2 SASEGT. Losses at the gene ends were 6 bases for V and 4 bases for J; bases not matched to a gene: 10. The gene calls are TRBV6-1 and TRBJ2-7; 9 bases fit TRBD1. This sequence was found in an adult with an advanced solid tumor such as melanoma, head and neck, liver or kidney cancer. The source material was CD4+ or CD8+ T cells sorted from blood, sampled in a trial of the OX40 agonist ivuxolimab. CDR3 coding DNA: TGTGCCAGCAGCCCCCGGGACAGGGAACAATACGAGCAGTACTTC. Translation: CASSPRDREQYEQYF.